This record covers a single T cell receptor beta chain. This entry is derived from a study of cytomegalovirus exposure and HLA in healthy donors. The CDR3 contains 16 residues. Trimming took off 5 bases at V and 1 base at J, with 17 bases between the two ends. Germline lookup yields CDR1 SGHRS and CDR2 YFSETQ. The PCR had 60 Vbeta and 13 Jbeta primers. Measured with immunoSEQ multiplex PCR; TCRdb has only the in-frame clones, and not every one. This sample has around 150,000 clones, with about 60% found just once. Sequencing was performed on PBMCs. This TCR was sampled from a woman in her sixties in good health and CMV-seropositive. This chain connects TRBV5-1 to TRBJ2-3, with D possibly being TRBD2 (5 bases). DNA for the CDR3: TGCGCCAGCAGTCCCAGGACTCTTATCCGCACAGATACGCAGTATTTT. As protein: CASSPRTLIRTDTQYF.